This T cell receptor beta chain was recovered during a study of T cells in localized non-small cell lung cancer. The CDR3 is made up of 16 amino acids. Germline V CDR1 and CDR2: SGHDN, FVKESK. Trimming left V 4 bases short and J 0 bases short, with 13 bases between. TCRdb's copy holds only in-frame clones and misses some; the assay was immunoSEQ multiplex PCR. The sample lists around 930 clones; 20% to 25% were seen once. Note on this clone: Its specificity is unknown.

Findings of the study overall: Tumor trailed uninvolved adjacent lung in T cell clonality, which peaked there. In adjacent lung, a median about 50 of the top 100 tumor clones were found.

Sequenced here: lung tumor tissue, sampled before any cancer treatment. The gene calls are TRBV14 and TRBJ1-3; D is unclear. The clonotype originates from a female donor older than 55 with stage II squamous cell lung carcinoma. The CDR3 sequence is CASSPVRLSSGNTIYF. The CDR3 bases are TGTGCCAGCAGCCCTGTTCGATTATCCTCTGGAAACACCATATATTTT. Based on the CDR3 plus reference TRBV14 and TRBJ1-3, the full variable domain is EAGVTQFPSHSVIEKGQTVTLRCDPISGHDNLYWYRRVMGKEIKFLLHFVKESKQDESGMPNNRFLAERTGGTYSTLKVQPAELEDSGVYFCASSPVRLSSGNTIYFGEGSWLTVV.